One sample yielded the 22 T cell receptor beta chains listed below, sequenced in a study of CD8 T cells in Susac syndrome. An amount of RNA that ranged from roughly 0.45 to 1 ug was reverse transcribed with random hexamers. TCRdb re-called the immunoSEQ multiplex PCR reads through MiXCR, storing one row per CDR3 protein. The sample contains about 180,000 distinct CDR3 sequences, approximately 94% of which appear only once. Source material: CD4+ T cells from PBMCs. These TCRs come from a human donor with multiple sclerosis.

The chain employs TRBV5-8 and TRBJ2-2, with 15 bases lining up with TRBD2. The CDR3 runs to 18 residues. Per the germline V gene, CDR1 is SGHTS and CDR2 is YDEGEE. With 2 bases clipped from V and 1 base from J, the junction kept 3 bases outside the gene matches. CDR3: CASSFGLAGGMNTGELFF. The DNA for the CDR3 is TGTGCCAGCAGCTTCGGACTAGCGGGGGGGATGAACACCGGGGAGCTGTTTTTT.

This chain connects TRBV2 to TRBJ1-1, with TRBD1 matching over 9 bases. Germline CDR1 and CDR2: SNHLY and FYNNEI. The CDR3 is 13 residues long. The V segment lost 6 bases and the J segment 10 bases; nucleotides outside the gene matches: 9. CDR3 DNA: TGTGCCAGCAGGGGGACAGGGACGGGTGGAGCTTTCTTT. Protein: CASRGTGTGGAFF.

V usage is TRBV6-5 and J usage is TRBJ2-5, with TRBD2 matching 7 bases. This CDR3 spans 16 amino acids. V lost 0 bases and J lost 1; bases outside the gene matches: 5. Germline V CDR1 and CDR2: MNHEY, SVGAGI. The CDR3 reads CASSYSWASGQETQYF. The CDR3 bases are TGTGCCAGCAGTTACTCGTGGGCTAGCGGCCAAGAGACCCAGTACTTC.

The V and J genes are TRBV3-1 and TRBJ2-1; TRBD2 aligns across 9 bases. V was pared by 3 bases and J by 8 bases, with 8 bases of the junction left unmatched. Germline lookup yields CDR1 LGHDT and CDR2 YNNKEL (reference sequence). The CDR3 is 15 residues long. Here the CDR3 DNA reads TGTGCCAGCAGCCAGGCGGCCATAGCGGGAGATGAGCAGTTCTTC. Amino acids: CASSQAAIAGDEQFF.

DNA of the CDR3: TGTGCCAGCAGTTTAGGCAGAAACACCATATATTTT. The encoded protein is CASSLGRNTIYF. The chain joins TRBV28 to TRBJ1-3; D is uncertain. CDR1 is MDHEN and CDR2 is SYDVKM in the germline V gene. V shed 2 bases and J shed 5 bases, with 4 bases lying between them. The CDR3 spans 12 residues. The variable domain in full, completed from reference TRBV28 and TRBJ1-3, reads DVKVTQSSRYLVKRTGEKVFLECVQDMDHENMFWYRQDPGLGLRLIYFSYDVKMKEKGDIPEGYSVSREKKERFSLILESASTNQTSMYLCASSLGRNTIYFGEGSWLTVV.

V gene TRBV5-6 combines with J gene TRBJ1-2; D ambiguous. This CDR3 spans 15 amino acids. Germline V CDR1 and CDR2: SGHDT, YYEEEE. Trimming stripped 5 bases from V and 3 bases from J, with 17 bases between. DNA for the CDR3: TGTGCCAGCAGGAGGACGGCCTTAAGTGACTATGGCTACACCTTC. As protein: CASRRTALSDYGYTF.

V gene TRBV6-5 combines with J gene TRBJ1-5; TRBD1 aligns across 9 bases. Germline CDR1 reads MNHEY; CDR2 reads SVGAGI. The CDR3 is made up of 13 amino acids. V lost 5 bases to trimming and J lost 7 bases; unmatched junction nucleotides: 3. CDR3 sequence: CASSHRGRQPQHF. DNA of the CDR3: TGTGCCAGCAGTCACAGGGGGCGGCAGCCCCAGCATTTT.

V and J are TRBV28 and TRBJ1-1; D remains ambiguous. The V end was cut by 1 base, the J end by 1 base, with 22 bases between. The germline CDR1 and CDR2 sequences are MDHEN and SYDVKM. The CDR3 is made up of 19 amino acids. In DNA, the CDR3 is TGTGCCAGCAGTTTATTGGTCGATTTTCTTCAGAGGAAGAACACTGAAGCTTTCTTT. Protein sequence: CASSLLVDFLQRKNTEAFF.

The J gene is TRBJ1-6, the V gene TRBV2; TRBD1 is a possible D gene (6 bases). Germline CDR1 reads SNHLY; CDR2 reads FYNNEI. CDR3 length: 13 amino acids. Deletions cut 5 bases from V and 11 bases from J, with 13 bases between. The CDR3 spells CASSTGQWAPLHF. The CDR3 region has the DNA TGTGCCAGCAGTACAGGGCAATGGGCACCCCTCCACTTT.

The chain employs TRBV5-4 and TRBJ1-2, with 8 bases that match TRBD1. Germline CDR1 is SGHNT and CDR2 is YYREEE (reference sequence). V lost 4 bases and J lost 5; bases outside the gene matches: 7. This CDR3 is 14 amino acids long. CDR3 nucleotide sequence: TGTGCCAGCAGCGGAGGACAGGGTCGGTATGGCTACACCTTC. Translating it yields CASSGGQGRYGYTF.

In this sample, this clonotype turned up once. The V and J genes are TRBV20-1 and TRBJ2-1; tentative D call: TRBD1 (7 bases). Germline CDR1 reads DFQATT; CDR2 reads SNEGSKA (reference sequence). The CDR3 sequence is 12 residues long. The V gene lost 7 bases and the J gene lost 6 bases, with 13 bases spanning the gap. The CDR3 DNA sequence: TGCAGTGTTGGAGGGGGCCGCAATGAGCAGTTCTTC. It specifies CSVGGGRNEQFF.

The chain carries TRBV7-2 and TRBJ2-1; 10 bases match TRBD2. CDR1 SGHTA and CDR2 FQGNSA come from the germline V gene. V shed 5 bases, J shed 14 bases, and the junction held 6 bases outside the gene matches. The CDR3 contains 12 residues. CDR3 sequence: CASSPLAGEEFF. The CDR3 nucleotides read TGTGCCAGCAGCCCTCTAGCGGGAGAGGAGTTCTTC.

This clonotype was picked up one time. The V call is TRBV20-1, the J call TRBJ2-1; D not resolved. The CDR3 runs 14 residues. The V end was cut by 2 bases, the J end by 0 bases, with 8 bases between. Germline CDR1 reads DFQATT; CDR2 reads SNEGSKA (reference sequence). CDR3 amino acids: CSARKPSSYNEQFF. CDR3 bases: TGCAGTGCTAGAAAACCGAGCTCCTACAATGAGCAGTTCTTC.

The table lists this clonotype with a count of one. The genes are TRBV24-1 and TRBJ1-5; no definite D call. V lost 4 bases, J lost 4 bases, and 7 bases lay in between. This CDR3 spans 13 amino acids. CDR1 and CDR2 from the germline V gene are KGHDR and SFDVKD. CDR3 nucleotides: TGTGCCACCAGTGAGGAAGGTAATCAGCCCCAGCATTTT. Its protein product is CATSEEGNQPQHF.

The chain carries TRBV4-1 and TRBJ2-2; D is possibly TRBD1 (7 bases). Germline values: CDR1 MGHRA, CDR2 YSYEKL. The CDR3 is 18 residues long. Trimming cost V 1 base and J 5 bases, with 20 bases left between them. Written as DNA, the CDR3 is TGCGCCAGCAGCCAAGGGAGGGCCAGGCGCAGGGGGACCGGGGAGCTGTTTTTT. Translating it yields CASSQGRARRRGTGELFF.

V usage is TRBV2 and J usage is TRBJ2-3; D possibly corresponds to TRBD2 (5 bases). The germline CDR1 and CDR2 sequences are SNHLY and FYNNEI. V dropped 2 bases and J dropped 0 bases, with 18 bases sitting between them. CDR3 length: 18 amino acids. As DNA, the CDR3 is TGTGCCAGCAGTGAAATGGGCCTCAGCGGATCTAGCACAGATACGCAGTATTTT. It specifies CASSEMGLSGSSTDTQYF.

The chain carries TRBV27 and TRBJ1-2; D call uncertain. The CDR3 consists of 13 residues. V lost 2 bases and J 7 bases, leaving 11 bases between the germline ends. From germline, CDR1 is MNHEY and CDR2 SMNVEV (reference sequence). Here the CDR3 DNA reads TGTGCCAGCAGTTTAGGCACAGACCGTGGCTACACCTTC. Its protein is CASSLGTDRGYTF.

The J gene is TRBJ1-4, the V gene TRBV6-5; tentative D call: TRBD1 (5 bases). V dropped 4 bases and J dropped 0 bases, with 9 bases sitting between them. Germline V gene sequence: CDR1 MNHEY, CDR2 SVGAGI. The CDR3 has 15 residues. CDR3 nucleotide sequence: TGTGCCAGCAGTTCCTCGGGGGCAACTAATGAAAAACTGTTTTTT. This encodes CASSSSGATNEKLFF.

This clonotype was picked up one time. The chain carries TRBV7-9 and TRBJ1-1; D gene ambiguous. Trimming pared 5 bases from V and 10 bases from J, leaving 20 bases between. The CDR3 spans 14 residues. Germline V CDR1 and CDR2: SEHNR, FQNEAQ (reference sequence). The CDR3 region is CASSPRRATLAAFF. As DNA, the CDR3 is TGTGCCAGCAGCCCCCGCCGGGCCACTCTTGCAGCTTTCTTT.

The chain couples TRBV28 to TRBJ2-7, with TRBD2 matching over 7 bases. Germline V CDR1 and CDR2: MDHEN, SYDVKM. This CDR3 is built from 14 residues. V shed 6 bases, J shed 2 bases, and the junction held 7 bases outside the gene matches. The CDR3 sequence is CASSPGGYPYEQYF. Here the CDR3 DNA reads TGTGCCAGCAGCCCGGGAGGCTATCCCTACGAGCAGTACTTC.

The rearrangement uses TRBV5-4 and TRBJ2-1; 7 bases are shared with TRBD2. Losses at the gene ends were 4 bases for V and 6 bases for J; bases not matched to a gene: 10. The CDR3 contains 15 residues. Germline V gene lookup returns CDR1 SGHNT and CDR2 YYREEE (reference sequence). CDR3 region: CASSLRGEWGNEQFF. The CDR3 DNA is TGTGCCAGCAGCCTCCGGGGGGAGTGGGGCAATGAGCAGTTCTTC.

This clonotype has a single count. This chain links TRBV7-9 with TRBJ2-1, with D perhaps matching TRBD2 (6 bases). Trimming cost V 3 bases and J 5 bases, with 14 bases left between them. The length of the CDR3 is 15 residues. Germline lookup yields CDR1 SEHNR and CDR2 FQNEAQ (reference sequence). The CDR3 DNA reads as TGTGCCAGCAGCTTCCTCGGGACTTTCAACAATGAGCAGTTCTTC. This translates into CASSFLGTFNNEQFF.